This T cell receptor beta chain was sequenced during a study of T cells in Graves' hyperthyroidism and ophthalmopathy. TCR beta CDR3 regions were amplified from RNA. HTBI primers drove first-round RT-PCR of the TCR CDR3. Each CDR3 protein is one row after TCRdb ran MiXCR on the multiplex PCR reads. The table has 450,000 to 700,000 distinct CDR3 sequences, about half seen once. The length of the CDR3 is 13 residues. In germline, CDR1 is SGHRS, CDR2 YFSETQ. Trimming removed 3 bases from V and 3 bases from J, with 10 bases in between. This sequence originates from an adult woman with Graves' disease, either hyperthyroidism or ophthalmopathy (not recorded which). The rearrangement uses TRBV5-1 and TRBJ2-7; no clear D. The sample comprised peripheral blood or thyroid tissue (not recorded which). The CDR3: CASSSTPVYEQYF. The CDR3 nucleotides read TGCGCCAGCAGCTCGACCCCAGTCTACGAGCAGTACTTC.